One sample yielded the 31 T cell receptor beta chains listed below, sequenced in a study of blood T cell repertoires in COVID-19. Generated by immunoSEQ multiplex PCR, the TCRdb table keeps only in-frame clones and is missing some. The sample includes tens of thousands of clones, approximately 89% seen only once; the top ten take about 26%. Sequenced sample: peripheral blood. Receptors were obtained from a man older than 75 with acute or convalescent COVID-19.

The J gene is TRBJ2-7, the V gene TRBV11-2; a weak D match, TRBD2 (6 bases). Trimming cost V 5 bases and J 0 bases, with 14 bases left between them. From germline, CDR1 is SGHAT and CDR2 FQNNGV. This CDR3 has 15 residues. The CDR3 DNA sequence: TGTGCCAGCAGCCCTGAGCCCGGGAGCTCCTACGAGCAGTACTTC. Amino acid sequence: CASSPEPGSSYEQYF.

The chain is built from TRBV20-1 and TRBJ2-5; D unclear. Germline V lookup: CDR1 DFQATT, CDR2 SNEGSKA (reference sequence). This CDR3 is built from 14 residues. Trimming left V 3 bases short and J 4 bases short, with 15 bases between. CDR3 in amino acids: CSASFEASGETQYF. The CDR3 DNA reads TGCAGTGCTAGTTTTGAGGCCTCCGGAGAGACCCAGTACTTC.

This chain links TRBV7-2 with TRBJ2-1; 9 bases are a match to TRBD2. Germline CDR1 and CDR2: SGHTA and FQGNSA. V lost 4 bases, J lost 9 bases, and 4 bases stayed unmatched. The CDR3 covers 13 residues. CDR3: CASSSPTSGEQFF. The CDR3 DNA reads as TGTGCCAGCAGCTCCCCGACTAGCGGTGAGCAGTTCTTC.

The chain combines TRBV5-4 with TRBJ2-3; TRBD2 might be the D (5 bases). Germline values: CDR1 SGHNT, CDR2 YYREEE (reference sequence). Trimming stripped 6 bases from V and 2 bases from J, with 22 bases between. The CDR3 loop spans 17 amino acids. CDR3 amino acids: CASTHRIASGTTDTQYF. CDR3 DNA sequence: TGTGCCAGCACCCACCGAATCGCCTCGGGAACCACAGATACGCAGTATTTT. The full variable domain, completed using reference TRBV5-4 and TRBJ2-3, is ETGVTQSPTHLIKTRGQQVTLRCSSQSGHNTVSWYQQALGQGPQFIFQYYREEENGRGNFPPRFSGLQFPNYSSELNVNALELDDSALYLCASTHRIASGTTDTQYFGPGTRLTVL.

The chain recombines TRBV7-2 with TRBJ2-7; D unresolved. The germline CDR1 and CDR2 sequences are SGHTA and FQGNSA. The CDR3 sequence is 15 residues long. Deletions cut 2 bases from V and 1 base from J, with 12 bases between. The CDR3 DNA reads as TGTGCCAGCAGCTTATTACGGTCCTGGTCCTACGAGCAGTACTTC. Amino acids: CASSLLRSWSYEQYF.

This clone is a singleton in its sample. This rearrangement joins TRBV30 to TRBJ2-2, with 10 bases fitting TRBD2. CDR1 is GTSNPN and CDR2 is SVGIG in the germline V gene (reference sequence). The V segment lost 4 bases and the J segment 6 bases; nucleotides outside the gene matches: 2. This CDR3 has 13 amino acids. Here the CDR3 DNA reads TGTGCCTGGAAGCTAGCGGGGGCCGGGGAGCTGTTTTTT. Protein: CAWKLAGAGELFF.

The chain joins TRBV18 to TRBJ1-5, with D tentatively TRBD1 (6 bases). Looked up from germline, CDR1 is KGHSH and CDR2 is LQKENI. The CDR3 has 14 amino acids. Trimming stripped 2 bases from V and 7 bases from J, with 12 bases between. In nucleotides, the CDR3 is TGTGCCAGCTCACCAGGACTTCAGGGGCAGCCCCAGCATTTT. Its translation: CASSPGLQGQPQHF.

The V call is TRBV18, the J call TRBJ2-2, with 8 positions matching TRBD1. This CDR3 spans 18 amino acids. From germline, CDR1 is KGHSH and CDR2 LQKENI. Germline trimming cut 3 bases from V and 0 bases from J; bases unmatched to any gene: 9. In DNA form, the CDR3 reads TGTGCCAGCTCACCGGCAGGGGGCGCGTTCCCGAACACCGGGGAGCTGTTTTTT. It is translated as CASSPAGGAFPNTGELFF.

The chain links TRBV10-3 to TRBJ2-2; unclear D gene. The CDR3 is 11 residues long. Deletions cut 8 bases from V and 6 bases from J, with 7 bases between. Germline values: CDR1 ENHRY, CDR2 SYGVKD. The CDR3 protein is CAIREAGELFF. CDR3 coding DNA: TGTGCCATCCGCGAGGCCGGGGAGCTGTTTTTT.

The CDR3 nucleotides read TGTGCCAGCAGCCAAGTAGACAGCATGAACACTGAAGCTTTCTTT. Its protein product is CASSQVDSMNTEAFF. The J gene is TRBJ1-1, the V gene TRBV4-2; weak D call: TRBD1 (5 bases). Trimming pared 1 base from V and 0 bases from J, leaving 9 bases between. Looked up from germline, CDR1 is LGHNA and CDR2 is YNFKEQ. The CDR3 extends over 15 amino acids.

V gene TRBV5-6 combines with J gene TRBJ1-4; 12 nucleotides align to TRBD1. V trimming: 4 bases; J trimming: 8 bases; junction bases outside the gene matches: 12. Germline lookup yields CDR1 SGHDT and CDR2 YYEEEE. There are 17 residues in the CDR3. The CDR3, as DNA: TGTGCCAGCAGCATCGGGACAGGGGGCGGGAGGGTAGAAAAACTGTTTTTT. Translating it yields CASSIGTGGGRVEKLFF.

The chain carries TRBV3-1 (or the pseudogene TRBV3-2) and TRBJ1-1; 7 nucleotides match TRBD1. The V gene end was trimmed by 4 bases and the J gene end by 5 bases; junction bases not matched to a gene: 10. The CDR3 is 15 amino acids. Germline CDR1 and CDR2: LGHDT and YNNKEL (reference sequence). CDR3 DNA sequence: TGTGCCAGCAGCCGAAAGACAGGGAGGCAAACTGAAGCTTTCTTT. This gives the protein CASSRKTGRQTEAFF.

This chain joins TRBV3-1 (or the pseudogene TRBV3-2) and TRBJ1-6, with a weak D call TRBD1 (5 bases). The CDR3 runs 14 residues. Germline V gives CDR1 LGHDT, CDR2 YNNKEL (reference sequence). The germline V and J ends were trimmed by 4 bases and 4 bases, with 8 bases remaining between them. The CDR3 reads CASSPTGYNSPLHF. The CDR3 nucleotides are TGTGCCAGCAGCCCTACAGGATATAATTCACCCCTCCACTTT.

The chain couples TRBV5-1 to TRBJ2-7; D may be TRBD2 (5 bases). Germline V gene data show CDR1 as SGHRS and CDR2 as YFSETQ. CDR3 length: 16 amino acids. Trimming removed 4 bases from V and 5 bases from J, with 22 bases in between. Written as DNA, the CDR3 is TGCGCCAGCAGCCCCATACCCTCTAGCTCAGTGGACGAGCAGTACTTC. This sequence encodes CASSPIPSSSVDEQYF.

The chain employs TRBV6-6 and TRBJ2-4; tentative D call: TRBD1 (6 bases). The CDR3 has 15 residues. The germline V and J ends were trimmed by 6 bases and 1 base, with 13 bases remaining between them. The germline V gene encodes CDR1 MNHNY and CDR2 SVGAGI (reference sequence). The DNA for the CDR3 is TGTGCCAGCAGACCTGTCCAGGGGGCCAAAAACATTCAGTACTTC. Residues: CASRPVQGAKNIQYF.

The chain carries TRBV29-1 and TRBJ2-1; 8 bases align to TRBD2. This CDR3 region has 14 residues. Trimming at V came to 4 bases and at J to 5 bases, leaving 7 bases not matched to a gene. Germline CDR1 is SQVTM and CDR2 is ANQGSEA. In nucleotides, the CDR3 is TGCAGCGTTGGAGGCCTAGCGGGCAACAATGAGCAGTTCTTC. The encoded protein is CSVGGLAGNNEQFF.

The CDR3 sequence: CASSVRGTEEKLFF. In DNA form, the CDR3 reads TGTGCCAGCAGCGTAAGGGGGACCGAAGAAAAACTGTTTTTT. The rearrangement joins TRBV5-6 to TRBJ1-4, with D perhaps TRBD1 (6 bases). The germline gives CDR1 SGHDT, CDR2 YYEEEE. This CDR3 is built from 14 residues. Between the trimmed V and J ends, which lost 4 bases and 8 bases, there was a span of 15 bases. The variable domain in full, completed from reference TRBV5-6 and TRBJ1-4, reads DAGVTQSPTHLIKTRGQQVTLRCSPKSGHDTVSWYQQALGQGPQFIFQYYEEEERQRGNFPDRFSGHQFPNYSSELNVNALLLGDSALYLCASSVRGTEEKLFFGSGTQLSVL.

The J gene is TRBJ1-2, the V gene TRBV6-5; 7 nucleotides match TRBD1. The ends lost 2 bases at V and 4 bases at J; junction bases unmatched: 10. Germline V gives CDR1 MNHEY, CDR2 SVGAGI. The CDR3 has 16 residues. CDR3 sequence reads: CASSYGPGQRTYGYTF. The DNA for the CDR3 is TGTGCCAGCAGTTACGGACCGGGACAGAGGACCTATGGCTACACCTTC.

This clone has a handful of counts. The V call is TRBV30, the J call TRBJ1-4, with TRBD1 identical over 8 bases. CDR1 GTSNPN and CDR2 SVGIG come from the germline V gene (reference sequence). This CDR3 region has 13 residues. J gave up 7 bases and V 2 bases, and 3 bases lay outside the gene matches. The CDR3 reads CAWSYGTGEKLFF. CDR3 DNA sequence: TGTGCCTGGAGTTACGGGACAGGTGAAAAACTGTTTTTT.

The chain carries TRBV5-6 and TRBJ1-2; D unresolved. CDR1 is SGHDT, CDR2 YYEEEE, per germline. Trimming pared 1 base from V and 4 bases from J, leaving 11 bases between. The CDR3 totals 14 residues. CDR3 residues: CASSLKPESYGYTF. The CDR3 DNA sequence: TGTGCCAGCAGCTTGAAACCGGAGTCCTATGGCTACACCTTC.

This clone appeared once. V is TRBV5-1 and J is TRBJ2-7, with TRBD2 matching 7 bases. Germline values: CDR1 SGHRS, CDR2 YFSETQ. This CDR3 contains 14 residues. The V gene end was trimmed by 4 bases and the J gene end by 1 base; junction bases not matched to a gene: 5. CDR3 sequence (DNA): TGCGCCAGCAGCCCGACTAGCCTATCCTACGAGCAGTACTTC. It is translated as CASSPTSLSYEQYF. Supplemented by reference TRBV5-1 and TRBJ2-7, the full variable domain reads KAGVTQTPRYLIKTRGQQVTLSCSPISGHRSVSWYQQTPGQGLQFLFEYFSETQRNKGNFPGRFSGRQFSNSRSEMNVSTLELGDSALYLCASSPTSLSYEQYFGPGTRLTVT.

J is TRBJ1-4 and V is TRBV19; 7 nucleotides align to TRBD1. This CDR3 spans 15 amino acids. Germline CDR1 reads LNHDA; CDR2 reads SQIVND (reference sequence). V trimming: 9 bases; J trimming: 2 bases; junction bases outside the gene matches: 9. CDR3 sequence (DNA): TGTGCCAGCCAGGAGACAGGGATTACTAATGAAAAACTGTTTTTT. Encoded protein: CASQETGITNEKLFF.

V usage is TRBV4-1 and J usage is TRBJ2-2; 7 bases align to TRBD1. V lost 4 bases to trimming and J lost 6 bases; unmatched junction nucleotides: 2. Looked up from germline, CDR1 is MGHRA and CDR2 is YSYEKL. The CDR3 is 13 residues long. CDR3 in amino acids: CASSLQGAGELFF. CDR3 nucleotides: TGCGCCAGCAGCCTCCAGGGGGCCGGGGAGCTGTTTTTT.

J is TRBJ1-1 and V is TRBV10-2, with TRBD1 matching over 8 bases. Germline trimming cut 3 bases from V and 5 bases from J; bases unmatched to any gene: 8. The germline CDR1 and CDR2 sequences are WSHSY and SAAADI. The CDR3 covers 15 residues. In DNA form, the CDR3 reads TGCGCCAGCAGTGATCGGCAGGGGGCGAGGACTGAAGCTTTCTTT. Protein sequence: CASSDRQGARTEAFF.

The chain combines TRBV3-1 (or the pseudogene TRBV3-2) with TRBJ2-7; 8 nucleotides match TRBD2. Germline CDR1 reads LGHDT; CDR2 reads YNNKEL (reference sequence). The CDR3 covers 16 residues. J was trimmed by 2 bases and V by 3 bases; bases with no gene match: 9. DNA for the CDR3: TGTGCCAGCAGCCATGGGGTAGAGCGGGGGACCTACGAGCAGTACTTC. Residues: CASSHGVERGTYEQYF.

This chain links TRBV7-2 with TRBJ2-7, with 10 nucleotides matching TRBD2. In germline, CDR1 is SGHTA, CDR2 FQGNSA. This CDR3 region has 18 residues. V trimming: 1 base; J trimming: 6 bases; junction bases outside the gene matches: 15. The CDR3, as DNA: TGTGCCAGCAGCTTAGAATTTCGAGCTAGCGGGAGAGGGGTCGAGCAGTACTTC. As protein: CASSLEFRASGRGVEQYF.

This clone was seen once. The chain combines TRBV29-1 with TRBJ2-1, with 13 bases matching TRBD2. This CDR3 has 15 residues. V was pared by 6 bases and J by 9 bases, with 11 bases of the junction left unmatched. Germline V lookup: CDR1 SQVTM, CDR2 ANQGSEA. The CDR3 here is CSVSTGLAGVTEQFF. Written as DNA, the CDR3 is TGCAGCGTCTCCACCGGACTAGCGGGAGTTACTGAGCAGTTCTTC.

This clone has more than one count but fewer than ten. V gene TRBV10-1 combines with J gene TRBJ2-3; 10 bases are shared with TRBD2. Germline lookup yields CDR1 WNHNN and CDR2 SYGVQD (reference sequence). J lost 4 bases, V lost 4 bases, and 5 bases had no gene match. This CDR3 region has 15 residues. CDR3 coding DNA: TGCGCCAGCAGTGTCCTAGCGGGAGAATCAGATACGCAGTATTTT. Its protein product is CASSVLAGESDTQYF.

The V call is TRBV2, the J call TRBJ1-1, with 8 bases fitting TRBD1. V shed 7 bases, J shed 0 bases, and the junction held 1 base outside the gene matches. The germline CDR1 and CDR2 sequences are SNHLY and FYNNEI. The CDR3 spans 13 residues. CDR3 sequence: CASTGQVNTEAFF. Here the CDR3 DNA reads TGTGCCAGCACGGGACAGGTGAACACTGAAGCTTTCTTT. The variable domain in full, with the rest retrieved from reference TRBV2 and TRBJ1-1, is EPEVTQTPSHQVTQMGQEVILRCVPISNHLYFYWYRQILGQKVEFLVSFYNNEISEKSEIFDDQFSVERPDGSNFTLKIRSTKLEDSAMYFCASTGQVNTEAFFGQGTRLTVV.

The rearrangement links TRBV11-2 to TRBJ2-2; perhaps TRBD2 as D (7 bases). This CDR3 contains 17 residues. The ends were cut back, 5 bases at V and 0 bases at J, with 16 bases in the middle. Germline CDR1 reads SGHAT; CDR2 reads FQNNGV. This CDR3 reads CASSPHYGGPNTGELFF. CDR3 DNA sequence: TGTGCCAGCAGCCCACATTACGGGGGGCCGAACACCGGGGAGCTGTTTTTT. Full variable domain (outside the CDR3, taken from reference TRBV11-2 and TRBJ2-2): EAGVAQSPRYKIIEKRQSVAFWCNPISGHATLYWYQQILGQGPKLLIQFQNNGVVDDSQLPKDRFSAERLKGVDSTLKIQPAKLEDSAVYLCASSPHYGGPNTGELFFGEGSRLTVL.

The chain has TRBV5-1 and TRBJ1-5; no definite D call. Trimming shortened V by 3 bases and J by 7 bases, and 11 bases separated the two germline ends. CDR1 and CDR2 (germline): SGHRS, YFSETQ. The CDR3 extends over 13 amino acids. CDR3 region: CASSYGLQQPQHF. The CDR3 DNA sequence: TGCGCCAGCAGCTACGGACTCCAGCAGCCCCAGCATTTT.